Below are 8 T cell receptor beta chains sequenced from a single sample in a study of blood T cell repertoires in COVID-19. Some clones are missing from TCRdb's copy, which holds only in-frame ones; the method was immunoSEQ multiplex PCR. This table has 300,000 to 400,000 clones, about nine tenths appearing once. The sequenced sample was peripheral blood. These receptors originate from a woman in her 70s with COVID-19, enrolled during active disease.

V usage is TRBV7-2 and J usage is TRBJ1-5, with no clear D. The CDR3 length is 14 residues. V was shortened by 3 bases and J by 6 bases, with 12 bases between the two germline ends. The germline V gene encodes CDR1 SGHTA and CDR2 FQGNSA. This chain's CDR3 is CASSLTSSGQPQHF. CDR3 DNA: TGTGCCAGCAGCTTGACAAGTAGCGGTCAGCCCCAGCATTTT.

The genes are TRBV4-2 and TRBJ1-5; TRBD1 matches 8 bases. V lost 0 bases to trimming and J lost 7 bases; unmatched junction nucleotides: 11. Germline V gives CDR1 LGHNA, CDR2 YNFKEQ. The length of the CDR3 is 17 residues. The CDR3 region is CASSQDRTGLVGQPQHF. In DNA, the CDR3 is TGTGCCAGCAGCCAAGATCGGACAGGGTTGGTCGGACAGCCCCAGCATTTT.

The V gene is TRBV2, the J gene TRBJ1-2; 8 bases are shared with TRBD1. The CDR3 spans 14 residues. V was pared by 1 base and J by 7 bases, with 5 bases of the junction left unmatched. Germline V lookup: CDR1 SNHLY, CDR2 FYNNEI. The DNA of the CDR3 is TGTGCCAGCAGTGAAGGGCAGGGGGCTTCTGGCTACACCTTC. The encoded protein is CASSEGQGASGYTF.

This chain joins TRBV11-2 and TRBJ2-2; 8 nucleotides agree with TRBD1. The CDR3 length is 18 residues. CDR1 SGHAT and CDR2 FQNNGV come from the germline V gene. With V trimmed by 4 bases and J by 6 bases, 16 bases remained unmatched. The CDR3: CASSSLTRLDRVSGELFF. DNA of the CDR3: TGTGCCAGCAGCTCACTTACACGACTGGACAGGGTGTCCGGGGAGCTGTTTTTT.

The chain recombines TRBV7-2 with TRBJ1-2; D gene unclear. The germline CDR1 and CDR2 sequences are SGHTA and FQGNSA. This CDR3 is 12 amino acids long. Trimming cost V 1 base and J 13 bases, with 13 bases left between them. In DNA, the CDR3 is TGTGCCAGCAGCTTAGAGAGGCTCCTCCCCACCTTC. Translating gives CASSLERLLPTF.

This chain links TRBV5-1 with TRBJ2-5; 9 bases align to TRBD2. With 7 bases clipped from V and 2 bases from J, the junction kept 6 bases outside the gene matches. The CDR3 loop spans 14 amino acids. Germline V gene data show CDR1 as SGHRS and CDR2 as YFSETQ. In DNA form, the CDR3 reads TGCGCCAGCTCGAGCGGGGGGACACAAGAGACCCAGTACTTC. Translating it yields CASSSGGTQETQYF.

The chain combines TRBV10-3 with TRBJ2-3, with 7 bases that match TRBD2. Per germline, CDR1 ENHRY and CDR2 SYGVKD. The V and J ends lost 4 bases and 6 bases, in that order; junction bases with no gene match: 7. The CDR3 runs to 14 residues. CDR3 sequence reads: CAISVSGGGDTQYF. CDR3 DNA: TGTGCCATCAGTGTTTCCGGGGGAGGGGATACGCAGTATTTT.

The chain carries TRBV11-2 and TRBJ1-1, with 7 bases lining up with TRBD1. The CDR3 is 14 residues long. Trimming at V came to 6 bases and at J to 1 base, leaving 5 bases not matched to a gene. Germline lookup yields CDR1 SGHAT and CDR2 FQNNGV. CDR3 nucleotide sequence: TGTGCCAGCAGACCGGGACAGTGGAACACTGAAGCTTTCTTT. This encodes CASRPGQWNTEAFF. The entire variable domain, with the rest obtained from reference TRBV11-2 and TRBJ1-1, is as follows: EAGVAQSPRYKIIEKRQSVAFWCNPISGHATLYWYQQILGQGPKLLIQFQNNGVVDDSQLPKDRFSAERLKGVDSTLKIQPAKLEDSAVYLCASRPGQWNTEAFFGQGTRLTVV.